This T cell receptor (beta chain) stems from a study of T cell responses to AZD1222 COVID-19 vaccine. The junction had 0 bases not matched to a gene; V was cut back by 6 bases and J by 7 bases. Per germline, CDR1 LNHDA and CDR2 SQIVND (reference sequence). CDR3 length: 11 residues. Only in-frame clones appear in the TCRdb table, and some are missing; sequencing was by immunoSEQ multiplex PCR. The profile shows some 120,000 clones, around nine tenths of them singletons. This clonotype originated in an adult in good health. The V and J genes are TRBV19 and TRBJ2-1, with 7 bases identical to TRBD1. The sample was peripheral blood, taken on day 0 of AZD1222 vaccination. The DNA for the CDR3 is TGTGCCAGTAGGACAGGGAATGAGCAGTTCTTC. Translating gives CASRTGNEQFF.